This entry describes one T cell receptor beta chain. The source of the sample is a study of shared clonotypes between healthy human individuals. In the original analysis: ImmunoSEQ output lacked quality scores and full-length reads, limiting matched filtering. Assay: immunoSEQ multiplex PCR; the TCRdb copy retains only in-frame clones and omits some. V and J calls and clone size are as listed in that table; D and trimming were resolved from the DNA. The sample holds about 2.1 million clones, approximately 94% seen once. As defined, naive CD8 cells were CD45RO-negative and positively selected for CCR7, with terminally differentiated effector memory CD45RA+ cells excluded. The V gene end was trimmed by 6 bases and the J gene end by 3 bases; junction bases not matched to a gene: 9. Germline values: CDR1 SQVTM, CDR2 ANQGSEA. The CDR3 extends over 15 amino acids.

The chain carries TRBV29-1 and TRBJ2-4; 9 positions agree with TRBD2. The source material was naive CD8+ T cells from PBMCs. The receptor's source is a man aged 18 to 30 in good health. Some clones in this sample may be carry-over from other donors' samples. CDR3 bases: TGCAGCGTGGCGTTAGCGGGAGTCGTCAAAAACATTCAGTACTTC. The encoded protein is CSVALAGVVKNIQYF.